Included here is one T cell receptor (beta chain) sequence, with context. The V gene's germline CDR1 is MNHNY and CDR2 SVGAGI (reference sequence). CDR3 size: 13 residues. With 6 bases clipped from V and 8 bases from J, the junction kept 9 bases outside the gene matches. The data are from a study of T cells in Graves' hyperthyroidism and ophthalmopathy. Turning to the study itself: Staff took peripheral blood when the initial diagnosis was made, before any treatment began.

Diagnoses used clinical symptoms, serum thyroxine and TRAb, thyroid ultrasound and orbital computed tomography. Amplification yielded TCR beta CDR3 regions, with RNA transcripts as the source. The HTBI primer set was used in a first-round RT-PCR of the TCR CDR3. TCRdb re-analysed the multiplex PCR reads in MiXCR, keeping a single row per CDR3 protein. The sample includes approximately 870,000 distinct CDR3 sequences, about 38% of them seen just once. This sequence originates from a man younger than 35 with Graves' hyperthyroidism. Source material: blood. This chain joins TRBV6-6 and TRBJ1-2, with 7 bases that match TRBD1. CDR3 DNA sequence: TGTGCCAGCAGCCACCAGGGGGAGGGAGGCTACACCTTC. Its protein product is CASSHQGEGGYTF.